Listed here are 9 T cell receptor beta chains from one sample, sequenced in a study of blood T cells in healthy people across ages. Combining a sample-barcoded 5' primer with a J-beta primer mix, a second PCR ran for 7 to 11 cycles. Via MiXCR, TCRdb re-called the 5' RACE reads, giving one row per CDR3 protein. Here the sample spans 980,000 or so distinct CDR3 sequences, 40% to 60% being singletons. Source material: blood. Receptor source: a young man in good health.

The chain carries TRBV5-1 and TRBJ2-4, with TRBD1 matching over 7 bases. The end of the DNA aligns better with TRBJ2-7, so the J call may be wrong. The V gene's germline CDR1 is SGHRS and CDR2 YFSETQ. This CDR3 has 15 amino acids. The CDR3 spells CASSFIPGQTYEQYF. CDR3 DNA sequence: TGCGCCAGCAGCTTTATACCGGGACAGACCTACGAGCAGTACTTC.

This chain uses TRBV27 with TRBJ2-7; D not certain. Per the germline V gene, CDR1 is MNHEY and CDR2 is SMNVEV (reference sequence). This CDR3 contains 13 residues. The V end lost 2 bases, the J end lost 2 bases, and 7 bases lay between the germline ends. CDR3 DNA: TGTGCCAGCAGTTTAAAGGCAACCTACGAGCAGTACTTC. It specifies CASSLKATYEQYF.

This clonotype occurred a few times. This chain connects TRBV4-3 to TRBJ2-1; D not resolved. Germline V CDR1 and CDR2: LGHNA, YSLEER. Trimming took off 1 base at V and 6 bases at J, with 13 bases between the two ends. The CDR3 covers 15 residues. This CDR3 reads CASSQADDRSNEQFF. CDR3 sequence (DNA): TGCGCCAGCAGCCAAGCGGACGACCGATCCAATGAGCAGTTCTTC.

This chain links TRBV29-1 with TRBJ2-2, with TRBD2 matching over 11 bases. This CDR3 is 15 amino acids long. The V and J ends lost 7 bases and 5 bases, in that order; junction bases with no gene match: 9. Germline-derived CDR1 and CDR2 are SQVTM and ANQGSEA. CDR3 DNA sequence: TGCAGCGCGCAGACTAGCGGGACGTATACCGGGGAGCTGTTTTTT. Amino acids: CSAQTSGTYTGELFF.

V usage is TRBV6-5 and J usage is TRBJ2-2, with 7 bases matching TRBD1. The ends lost 10 bases at V and 6 bases at J; junction bases unmatched: 14. Germline lookup yields CDR1 MNHEY and CDR2 SVGAGI. This CDR3 has 15 residues. CDR3 nucleotide sequence: TGTGCCACCAGATCGACAGGGCTTGGGTCCGGGGAGCTGTTTTTT. It is translated as CATRSTGLGSGELFF.

The chain is built from TRBV12-3 or TRBV12-4 and TRBJ1-1; TRBD1 might be the D (5 bases). Trimming cost V 2 bases and J 4 bases, with 14 bases left between them. This CDR3 is 15 amino acids long. The CDR3, as DNA: TGTGCCAGCAGTTTACAGGGTGGAGGAGGCACTGAAGCTTTCTTT. This gives the protein CASSLQGGGGTEAFF.

This rearrangement joins TRBV7-6 to TRBJ2-7, with 9 bases fitting TRBD2. The CDR3 is made up of 14 amino acids. Germline loops: CDR1 SGHVS, CDR2 FNYEAQ. The V segment lost 5 bases and the J segment 5 bases; nucleotides outside the gene matches: 7. The CDR3 DNA is TGTGCCAGCAGCGTAGTCTCTAGCGGGGACGAGCAGTACTTC. Its protein is CASSVVSSGDEQYF.

The V call is TRBV6-2 or TRBV6-3, the J call TRBJ2-3, with no clear D. Germline CDR1 MNHEY, CDR2 SVGEGT. The CDR3 is made up of 12 amino acids. V lost 2 bases to trimming and J lost 6 bases, with 6 bases between them. The DNA for the CDR3 is TGTGCCAGCAGTTACGCCCCGGATACGCAGTATTTT. This encodes CASSYAPDTQYF.

The chain uses TRBV27 and TRBJ1-1; no clear D gene. The germline V and J ends were trimmed by 2 bases and 6 bases, with 13 bases remaining between them. CDR1 MNHEY and CDR2 SMNVEV come from the germline V gene (reference sequence). The CDR3 is 14 amino acids. CDR3 DNA: TGTGCCAGCAGTTTACCGCTTCCGGGGTCTGAAGCTTTCTTT. Translation: CASSLPLPGSEAFF.